A selection of T cell receptor beta chains follows, all from one sample in a study of shared clonotypes between healthy human individuals. The table came from immunoSEQ multiplex PCR; TCRdb's copy has only in-frame clones and leaves some out. Of 1.6 million or so clones listed, 98% are singletons. The material sequenced was naive CD4+ T cells sorted from blood. All receptors derive from a man aged 30 to 45 in good health. Each CDR3 is given with its conserved first and last residue. The order of the fields is clone size, D gene, J gene, V gene, CDR3 protein, CDR3 DNA. D genes are given only for firm matches. Where a row states a size, it is once, few, many or the class of an expanded clone; other rows omit it.

clone size: once
D gene: TRBD2
J gene: TRBJ2-7
V gene: TRBV18
CDR3 protein: CASSPTSGSSYEQYF
CDR3 DNA: TGTGCCAGCTCTCCTACTAGCGGGAGCTCCTACGAGCAGTACTTC

clone size: NA
D gene: NA
J gene: TRBJ1-3
V gene: TRBV6-5
CDR3 protein: CASSYGNTIYF
CDR3 DNA: TGTGCCAGCAGTTACGGAAACACCATATATTTT

clone size: NA
D gene: NA
J gene: TRBJ2-3
V gene: TRBV2
CDR3 protein: CASSNTDTQYF
CDR3 DNA: TGTGCCAGCAGTAACACAGATACGCAGTATTTT

clone size: NA
D gene: NA
J gene: TRBJ1-4
V gene: TRBV28
CDR3 protein: CASSLRFEKLFF
CDR3 DNA: TGTGCCAGCAGTTTAAGGTTTGAAAAACTGTTTTTT

clone size: NA
D gene: NA
J gene: TRBJ1-3
V gene: TRBV7-2
CDR3 protein: CASSSHGGSGNTIYF
CDR3 DNA: TGTGCCAGCAGCTCACATGGGGGCTCTGGAAACACCATATATTTT

clone size: NA
D gene: TRBD2
J gene: TRBJ2-1
V gene: TRBV7-9
CDR3 protein: CASSLDILAGAGQFF
CDR3 DNA: TGTGCCAGCAGCTTAGACATTTTAGCGGGAGCAGGGCAGTTCTTC

clone size: NA
D gene: TRBD1
J gene: TRBJ2-5
V gene: TRBV2
CDR3 protein: CASSERTGLETQYF
CDR3 DNA: TGTGCCAGCAGTGAAAGGACAGGGCTCGAGACCCAGTACTTC

clone size: NA
D gene: NA
J gene: TRBJ1-2
V gene: TRBV7-9
CDR3 protein: CASSWDTHGYTF
CDR3 DNA: TGTGCCAGCAGCTGGGACACCCATGGCTACACCTTC

clone size: NA
D gene: NA
J gene: TRBJ2-1
V gene: TRBV5-1
CDR3 protein: CASSPRVMAGTLNEQFF
CDR3 DNA: TGCGCCAGCAGCCCCCGGGTTATGGCAGGCACACTCAATGAGCAGTTCTTC

clone size: NA
D gene: TRBD1
J gene: TRBJ2-7
V gene: TRBV18
CDR3 protein: CASSPDGTGAYEQYF
CDR3 DNA: TGTGCCAGCTCGCCCGATGGGACAGGGGCCTACGAGCAGTACTTC

clone size: NA
D gene: NA
J gene: TRBJ2-1
V gene: TRBV9
CDR3 protein: CASSTLASYNEQFF
CDR3 DNA: TGTGCCAGCAGCACACTAGCAAGCTACAATGAGCAGTTCTTC

clone size: once
D gene: NA
J gene: TRBJ1-4
V gene: TRBV29-1
CDR3 protein: CSVEDKYARQSNEKLFF
CDR3 DNA: TGCAGCGTTGAAGATAAATATGCGCGGCAGTCTAATGAAAAACTGTTTTTT

clone size: NA
D gene: NA
J gene: TRBJ1-5
V gene: TRBV6-1
CDR3 protein: CASSAGTYSNQPQHF
CDR3 DNA: TGTGCCAGCAGTGCCGGGACATATAGCAATCAGCCCCAGCATTTT

clone size: once
D gene: TRBD1
J gene: TRBJ2-7
V gene: TRBV5-1
CDR3 protein: CASSLGGQHHEQYF
CDR3 DNA: TGCGCCAGCAGCTTGGGGGGACAGCATCACGAGCAGTACTTC

clone size: NA
D gene: TRBD2
J gene: TRBJ2-7
V gene: TRBV10-3
CDR3 protein: CAIRTAGGDSHEQYF
CDR3 DNA: TGTGCCATCAGGACAGCGGGAGGTGACTCCCACGAGCAGTACTTC

clone size: NA
D gene: NA
J gene: TRBJ2-7
V gene: TRBV18
CDR3 protein: CASSPFAGSYEQYF
CDR3 DNA: TGTGCCAGCTCGCCTTTTGCGGGATCCTACGAGCAGTACTTC

clone size: once
D gene: NA
J gene: TRBJ2-1
V gene: TRBV10-3
CDR3 protein: CAISELGRNEQFF
CDR3 DNA: TGTGCCATCAGTGAGCTGGGGCGGAATGAGCAGTTCTTC

clone size: NA
D gene: TRBD1
J gene: TRBJ2-1
V gene: TRBV5-4
CDR3 protein: CASSLGGTQGVEQFF
CDR3 DNA: TGTGCCAGCAGCTTGGGCGGCACTCAGGGGGTTGAGCAGTTCTTC

clone size: NA
D gene: NA
J gene: TRBJ1-2
V gene: TRBV28
CDR3 protein: CASSPWTTTLANYGYTF
CDR3 DNA: TGTGCCAGCAGTCCCTGGACAACTACCCTAGCTAACTATGGCTACACCTTC

clone size: NA
D gene: TRBD1
J gene: TRBJ2-1
V gene: TRBV6-6
CDR3 protein: CASSPRRDRGYHEQFF
CDR3 DNA: TGTGCCAGCAGTCCCAGGAGGGACAGGGGATACCATGAGCAGTTCTTC

clone size: NA
D gene: NA
J gene: TRBJ2-3
V gene: TRBV4-3
CDR3 protein: CASSQDSRDTQYF
CDR3 DNA: TGCGCCAGCAGCCAAGATTCGCGAGATACGCAGTATTTT

clone size: NA
D gene: NA
J gene: TRBJ1-5
V gene: TRBV15
CDR3 protein: CATSSNNQPQHF
CDR3 DNA: TGTGCCACCAGCAGCAATAATCAGCCCCAGCATTTT

clone size: NA
D gene: NA
J gene: TRBJ2-3
V gene: TRBV6-4
CDR3 protein: CASSKKQGADTQYF
CDR3 DNA: TGTGCCAGCAGTAAAAAACAGGGTGCAGATACGCAGTATTTT

clone size: NA
D gene: NA
J gene: TRBJ2-3
V gene: TRBV20-1
CDR3 protein: CSAGGADTQYF
CDR3 DNA: TGCAGTGCGGGCGGGGCAGATACGCAGTATTTT

clone size: NA
D gene: NA
J gene: TRBJ1-2
V gene: TRBV7-9
CDR3 protein: CASSPWEGLGGYTF
CDR3 DNA: TGTGCCAGCAGCCCCTGGGAAGGACTCGGCGGCTACACCTTC

clone size: NA
D gene: TRBD1
J gene: TRBJ2-2
V gene: TRBV28
CDR3 protein: CASSRKDRAWNTGELFF
CDR3 DNA: TGTGCCAGCAGCCGTAAAGACAGGGCGTGGAACACCGGGGAGCTGTTTTTT

clone size: NA
D gene: NA
J gene: TRBJ2-6
V gene: TRBV27
CDR3 protein: CASGVSAGTGANVLTF
CDR3 DNA: TGTGCCAGCGGGGTCAGCGCTGGAACTGGGGCCAACGTCCTGACTTTC

clone size: NA
D gene: NA
J gene: TRBJ2-7
V gene: TRBV28
CDR3 protein: CASSLIGAYEQYF
CDR3 DNA: TGTGCCAGCAGTTTAATAGGAGCCTACGAGCAGTACTTC

clone size: NA
D gene: TRBD2
J gene: TRBJ2-7
V gene: TRBV6-4
CDR3 protein: CASAAGASYEQYF
CDR3 DNA: TGTGCCAGCGCTGCGGGAGCCTCCTACGAGCAGTACTTC

clone size: NA
D gene: NA
J gene: TRBJ2-3
V gene: TRBV18
CDR3 protein: CASSPRGGTDTQYF
CDR3 DNA: TGTGCCAGCTCACCAAGGGGTGGGACAGATACGCAGTATTTT

clone size: NA
D gene: NA
J gene: TRBJ2-7
V gene: TRBV1
CDR3 protein: CTSSRTGPCVGEQYF
CDR3 DNA: TGCACCAGCAGCCGGACCGGCCCTTGTGTGGGCGAGCAGTACTTC

clone size: NA
D gene: TRBD1
J gene: TRBJ2-1
V gene: TRBV29-1
CDR3 protein: CSVRQGGSYNEQFF
CDR3 DNA: TGCAGCGTTAGACAGGGGGGCTCCTACAATGAGCAGTTCTTC

clone size: NA
D gene: TRBD2
J gene: TRBJ2-7
V gene: TRBV18
CDR3 protein: CASSSGSGSSEQYF
CDR3 DNA: TGTGCCAGCTCCTCCGGTAGCGGGAGTTCCGAGCAGTACTTC

clone size: once
D gene: TRBD1
J gene: TRBJ2-7
V gene: TRBV10-2
CDR3 protein: CASREGGYYEQYF
CDR3 DNA: TGCGCCAGCAGAGAAGGGGGCTACTACGAGCAGTACTTC

clone size: NA
D gene: TRBD1
J gene: TRBJ1-1
V gene: TRBV5-1
CDR3 protein: CASSPQGVTEAFF
CDR3 DNA: TGCGCCAGCAGCCCCCAGGGGGTTACTGAAGCTTTCTTT

clone size: NA
D gene: NA
J gene: TRBJ1-1
V gene: TRBV5-4
CDR3 protein: CASSPGFNPGTEAFF
CDR3 DNA: TGTGCCAGCAGCCCCGGATTTAATCCGGGGACTGAAGCTTTCTTT

clone size: NA
D gene: NA
J gene: TRBJ1-3
V gene: TRBV2
CDR3 protein: CASSLIGVNSGNTIYF
CDR3 DNA: TGTGCCAGCAGCTTAATCGGTGTAAACTCTGGAAACACCATATATTTT

clone size: NA
D gene: NA
J gene: TRBJ2-5
V gene: TRBV18
CDR3 protein: CASSPGIQETQYF
CDR3 DNA: TGTGCCAGCTCACCAGGGATTCAAGAGACCCAGTACTTC

clone size: NA
D gene: NA
J gene: TRBJ2-3
V gene: TRBV7-7
CDR3 protein: CASSVSGIADTQYF
CDR3 DNA: TGTGCCAGCAGCGTTTCAGGGATTGCAGATACGCAGTATTTT

clone size: NA
D gene: TRBD2
J gene: TRBJ2-7
V gene: TRBV7-2
CDR3 protein: CASSREGGNSYEQYF
CDR3 DNA: TGTGCCAGCAGCCGCGAGGGAGGGAACTCCTACGAGCAGTACTTC

clone size: few
D gene: NA
J gene: TRBJ1-5
V gene: TRBV28
CDR3 protein: CASSNRGSNQPQHF
CDR3 DNA: TGTGCCAGCAGTAATCGGGGTAGCAATCAGCCCCAGCATTTT

clone size: NA
D gene: TRBD1
J gene: TRBJ2-7
V gene: TRBV7-9
CDR3 protein: CASSPTGTGPRSYEQYF
CDR3 DNA: TGTGCCAGCAGCCCCACCGGGACAGGTCCCCGCTCCTACGAGCAGTACTTC

clone size: NA
D gene: TRBD1
J gene: TRBJ2-7
V gene: TRBV29-1
CDR3 protein: CSVGGTGLYEQYF
CDR3 DNA: TGCAGCGTTGGGGGGACAGGCCTCTACGAGCAGTACTTC

clone size: NA
D gene: TRBD1
J gene: TRBJ1-4
V gene: TRBV15
CDR3 protein: CATSKGQASTNEKLFF
CDR3 DNA: TGTGCCACCAGCAAGGGACAGGCGTCAACTAATGAAAAACTGTTTTTT

clone size: NA
D gene: TRBD1
J gene: TRBJ2-3
V gene: TRBV7-3
CDR3 protein: CASSPGTGGTDTQYF
CDR3 DNA: TGTGCCAGCAGCCCCGGGACAGGGGGAACAGATACGCAGTATTTT